The 10 T cell receptor beta chains in this list originate from one sample, sequenced in a study of PD-1 blockade in classical Hodgkin lymphoma. Repertoires were generated with immunoSEQ multiplex PCR, while TCRdb's copy carries only in-frame clones and drops some. The table records about 1,400 clones, roughly 79% of them present only once. Time point reported: cycle 4 day 1 (C4D1), after six to seven weeks of nivolumab. All patients experienced relapse after autologous stem cell transplantation, and brentuximab vedotin exposure was variable. From thawed PBMCs, CD8+ T cells were isolated by magnetic negative selection. The material was CD8+ T cells from blood, obtained before the fourth cycle of nivolumab. The source is a human donor with classical Hodgkin lymphoma. The donor label of this sample is uncertain.

This chain connects TRBV7-6 to TRBJ1-5; D possibly corresponds to TRBD1 (6 bases). The germline gives CDR1 SGHVS, CDR2 FNYEAQ. Trimming stripped 5 bases from V and 3 bases from J, with 8 bases between. This CDR3 contains 13 residues. The CDR3 sequence: CASSRQDNQPQHF. CDR3 sequence (DNA): TGTGCCAGCAGCCGACAGGACAATCAGCCCCAGCATTTT.

The chain employs TRBV5-5 and TRBJ1-5; 7 bases fit TRBD1. There are 15 residues in the CDR3. The germline V gene has CDR1 SGHKS and CDR2 YYEKEE (reference sequence). Trimming removed 7 bases from V and 7 bases from J; junction bases left unmatched: 14. CDR3 in amino acids: CASGPIGGGRQPQHF. CDR3 nucleotide sequence: TGTGCCAGCGGACCCATTGGAGGGGGCAGACAGCCCCAGCATTTT.

This clone has a handful of counts. The CDR3 here is CASSLFGWGQETQYF. In DNA form, the CDR3 reads TGTGCCAGCAGTTTATTTGGGTGGGGACAGGAGACCCAGTACTTC. V and J are TRBV27 and TRBJ2-5; TRBD1 matches 7 bases. V shed 1 base and J 5 bases; nucleotides not matched to a gene: 7. This CDR3 contains 15 residues. CDR1 is MNHEY and CDR2 is SMNVEV in the germline V gene (reference sequence).

The chain is built from TRBV19 and TRBJ1-3, with D hard to call. With 6 bases removed from V and 3 bases from J, the gap between germline ends came to 12 bases. The CDR3 totals 14 residues. CDR1 LNHDA and CDR2 SQIVND come from the germline V gene (reference sequence). CDR3 DNA: TGTGCCAGTAGCGGCGGGGTGTATGGAAACACCATATATTTT. This codes for CASSGGVYGNTIYF.

A word on this clone: One junction end disagrees with the germline gene, perhaps due to a read error. The V and J genes are TRBV5-6 and TRBJ2-7, with D uncertain. This CDR3 has 11 amino acids. Germline V gene data show CDR1 as SGHDT and CDR2 as YYEEEE. The CDR3 DNA is TGTGCCAGCAGCCAGTCGGGTCCCTTTGACTTC. This codes for CASSQSGPFDF.

The genes are TRBV11-2 and TRBJ2-5; D perhaps matches TRBD2 (7 bases). Trimming took 1 base from V and 4 from J, leaving 13 bases between them. Germline V lookup: CDR1 SGHAT, CDR2 FQNNGV. The CDR3 is 15 residues long. The CDR3 DNA reads as TGTGCCAGCAGCTTAGTAGGGGGGGGCATAGAGACCCAGTACTTC. Translation: CASSLVGGGIETQYF.

This clone was picked up a small number of times. The chain has TRBV11-2 and TRBJ1-1; no firm D call. Trimming left V 1 base short and J 7 bases short, with 7 bases between. The CDR3 is made up of 12 amino acids. Germline values: CDR1 SGHAT, CDR2 FQNNGV. CDR3 coding DNA: TGTGCCAGCAGCTTAGTGGTGAGTGAAGCTTTCTTT. It codes for CASSLVVSEAFF.

The CDR3 DNA sequence: TGTGCCACCAGCAGAGACGCGGCGTTTAACATTCAGTACTTC. This sequence encodes CATSRDAAFNIQYF. The genes are TRBV15 and TRBJ2-4; D unclear. Trimming shortened V by 0 bases and J by 7 bases, and 10 bases separated the two germline ends. The CDR3 is made up of 14 amino acids. From germline, CDR1 is LNHNV and CDR2 YYDKDF (reference sequence).

This sequence joins TRBV6-4 and TRBJ2-6, with D hard to call. V shed 2 bases and J shed 0 bases, with 5 bases lying between them. This CDR3 is 15 amino acids long. Germline-derived CDR1 and CDR2 are MRHNA and SNTAGT. The CDR3 nucleotides read TGTGCCAGCAGTGACAGGGCCTCTGGGGCCAACGTCCTGACTTTC. Its translation is CASSDRASGANVLTF.

The chain couples TRBV9 to TRBJ2-3; TRBD1 aligns across 8 bases. CDR1 and CDR2 from the germline V gene are SGDLS and YYNGEE. The CDR3 contains 14 residues. Germline trimming cut 0 bases from V and 4 bases from J; bases unmatched to any gene: 1. The CDR3 region is CASSVAGGPDTQYF. In nucleotides, the CDR3 is TGTGCCAGCAGCGTAGCAGGGGGCCCAGATACGCAGTATTTT.